The 21 T cell receptor beta chains presented below share a single source sample, sequenced in a study of blood T cell repertoires in COVID-19. Profiled with immunoSEQ multiplex PCR; TCRdb holds only in-frame clones, not every one. The table lists 120,000 or so clones, approximately 87% of them singletons. The sequenced sample consisted of peripheral blood. The receptors shown here come from a man between 50 and 59 years old with acute or convalescent COVID-19.

The chain combines TRBV5-1 with TRBJ2-1, with 9 bases identical to TRBD2. Trimming took 4 bases from V and 5 from J; bases not matched to a gene: 4. CDR1 is SGHRS and CDR2 is YFSETQ in the germline V gene. The CDR3 sequence is 14 residues long. CDR3 amino acids: CASSLTSGDNEQFF. The CDR3 coding sequence is TGCGCCAGCAGCCTGACTAGCGGTGACAATGAGCAGTTCTTC.

This clone was seen a handful of times. V is TRBV5-5 and J is TRBJ1-1, with D perhaps matching TRBD1 (6 bases). This CDR3 contains 15 residues. Looked up from germline, CDR1 is SGHKS and CDR2 is YYEKEE (reference sequence). V was cut by 0 bases and J by 4 bases, with 13 bases left in between. Here the CDR3 DNA reads TGTGCCAGCAGCTTGGACGAGAGACAGGCCACTGAAGCTTTCTTT. Translated, it gives CASSLDERQATEAFF.

This clone was seen more than once but under ten times. The chain is built from TRBV9 and TRBJ1-3, with a possible D match to TRBD1 (5 bases). V was cut by 3 bases and J by 11 bases, with 12 bases left in between. The CDR3 runs 12 residues. Per germline, CDR1 SGDLS and CDR2 YYNGEE. Written as DNA, the CDR3 is TGTGCCAGCAGCGGGGACTACTTAGCCATATATTTT. Translating gives CASSGDYLAIYF.

The rearrangement links TRBV19 to TRBJ2-1; 12 bases map to TRBD2. The CDR3 is 16 residues long. CDR1 LNHDA and CDR2 SQIVND come from the germline V gene (reference sequence). V lost 2 bases and J lost 5; bases outside the gene matches: 4. In nucleotides, the CDR3 is TGTGCCAGTAGTATAAGTCTAGCGGGAGGGGACAATGAGCAGTTCTTC. The encoded protein is CASSISLAGGDNEQFF.

V usage is TRBV5-5 and J usage is TRBJ1-4; possibly TRBD1 for D (6 bases). From germline, CDR1 is SGHKS and CDR2 YYEKEE (reference sequence). Between the trimmed V and J ends, which lost 4 bases and 6 bases, there was a span of 13 bases. The length of the CDR3 is 14 residues. CDR3 DNA: TGTGCCAGCAGCCCCAGGGGAGAGGATGAAAAACTGTTTTTT. Amino acids: CASSPRGEDEKLFF.

The rearrangement uses TRBV19 and TRBJ1-5; TRBD1 is a possible D gene (6 bases). The CDR3 runs to 14 residues. The V end lost 4 bases, the J end lost 7 bases, and 14 bases lay between the germline ends. The germline gives CDR1 LNHDA, CDR2 SQIVND (reference sequence). In DNA, the CDR3 is TGTGCCAGTAGTAGTATGGGGAGGGGGCAGCCCCAGCATTTT. It encodes CASSSMGRGQPQHF.

The gene calls are TRBV3-1 (or the pseudogene TRBV3-2) and TRBJ2-5, with 8 bases matching TRBD1. The germline V gene encodes CDR1 LGHDT and CDR2 YNNKEL (reference sequence). The CDR3 loop spans 13 amino acids. V dropped 4 bases and J dropped 4; count of bases not matched to a gene: 2. CDR3 DNA sequence: TGTGCCAGCAGCCGAGGACAGGGAGAGACCCAGTACTTC. Its protein is CASSRGQGETQYF.

V is TRBV6-2 or TRBV6-3 and J is TRBJ2-2, with TRBD2 matching 11 bases. The germline V gene has CDR1 MNHEY and CDR2 SVGEGT. This CDR3 has 19 residues. The V and J ends lost 2 bases and 0 bases, in that order; junction bases with no gene match: 8. CDR3 sequence (DNA): TGTGCCAGCAGTTACAGTCTAGCGGGAGGCTTACCGAACACCGGGGAGCTGTTTTTT. Protein: CASSYSLAGGLPNTGELFF.

The J gene is TRBJ2-7, the V gene TRBV3-1 (or the pseudogene TRBV3-2); D gene unclear. Per the germline V gene, CDR1 is LGHDT and CDR2 is YNNKEL (reference sequence). Trimming took off 4 bases at V and 0 bases at J, with 10 bases between the two ends. This CDR3 comprises 14 residues. In DNA form, the CDR3 reads TGTGCCAGCAGCCGTGGGCACTCCTCCTACGAGCAGTACTTC. This codes for CASSRGHSSYEQYF.

The chain carries TRBV6-6 and TRBJ2-2; 9 nucleotides agree with TRBD2. CDR3 length equals 14 residues. Germline V gives CDR1 MNHNY, CDR2 SVGAGI (reference sequence). V shed 4 bases, J shed 4 bases, and the junction held 1 base outside the gene matches. CDR3 sequence: CASSLREGTGELFF. The CDR3 nucleotides read TGTGCCAGCAGTTTGCGGGAGGGCACCGGGGAGCTGTTTTTT.

This clone was seen a few times. The chain joins TRBV2 to TRBJ1-6; D might be TRBD1 (5 bases). V lost 6 bases, J lost 5 bases, and 14 bases lay in between. In germline, CDR1 is SNHLY, CDR2 FYNNEI. This CDR3 contains 15 residues. This chain's CDR3 is CASRARGFNNSPLHF. CDR3 DNA sequence: TGTGCCAGCAGAGCTAGGGGATTCAATAATTCACCCCTCCACTTT.

This rearrangement joins TRBV30 to TRBJ2-5; 7 bases align to TRBD2. The germline gives CDR1 GTSNPN, CDR2 SVGIG (reference sequence). V shed 0 bases, J shed 5 bases, and the junction held 9 bases outside the gene matches. The CDR3 consists of 15 residues. Here the CDR3 DNA reads TGTGCCTGGAGTGTACTGGCGGGAGCGTGGGAGACCCAGTACTTC. Protein product: CAWSVLAGAWETQYF.

The chain recombines TRBV6-6 with TRBJ2-7; weak D call: TRBD2 (6 bases). The germline V gene encodes CDR1 MNHNY and CDR2 SVGAGI (reference sequence). The V gene lost 5 bases and the J gene lost 4 bases, with 18 bases spanning the gap. The CDR3 is 15 amino acids. For the CDR3, the DNA is TGTGCCAGCAGTCCTCCCGGCGCGGGACGGTACGAGCAGTACTTC. Residues: CASSPPGAGRYEQYF.

The chain recombines TRBV19 with TRBJ2-1; TRBD2 aligns across 7 bases. Trimming took 6 bases from V and 4 from J; bases not matched to a gene: 12. The CDR3 length is 16 residues. CDR1 is LNHDA, CDR2 SQIVND, per germline (reference sequence). The CDR3 DNA reads as TGTGCCAGTAGCGGGATAGCGGGTGCCCTTTACAATGAGCAGTTCTTC. Residues: CASSGIAGALYNEQFF.

The chain combines TRBV19 with TRBJ1-2; TRBD1 matches 9 bases. CDR3 size: 14 residues. The germline V gene has CDR1 LNHDA and CDR2 SQIVND (reference sequence). The ends lost 4 bases at V and 9 bases at J; junction bases unmatched: 9. This CDR3 is CASSTTGTGTSYTF. The CDR3, as DNA: TGTGCCAGTAGTACAACCGGGACAGGGACTAGCTACACCTTC. Variable domain in full (rest from reference TRBV19 and TRBJ1-2): DGGITQSPKYLFRKEGQNVTLSCEQNLNHDAMYWYRQDPGQGLRLIYYSQIVNDFQKGDIAEGYSVSREKKESFPLTVTSAQKNPTAFYLCASSTTGTGTSYTFGSGTRLTVV.

The rearrangement uses TRBV9 and TRBJ2-7, with 8 positions matching TRBD2. The CDR3 consists of 14 residues. Germline lookup yields CDR1 SGDLS and CDR2 YYNGEE. V trimming: 0 bases; J trimming: 2 bases; junction bases outside the gene matches: 1. The CDR3 loop reads CASSVASGPYEQYF. CDR3 DNA sequence: TGTGCCAGCAGCGTAGCTAGCGGGCCCTACGAGCAGTACTTC.

This clone was observed once. The chain combines TRBV19 with TRBJ2-1, with TRBD2 matching 8 bases. The germline V gene has CDR1 LNHDA and CDR2 SQIVND (reference sequence). The trim removed 3 bases at V and 2 bases at J, leaving 9 bases unmatched. This CDR3 is built from 17 residues. The CDR3 DNA reads TGTGCCAGTAGTATTGTAGCGGGAAGGCCTACCTACAATGAGCAGTTCTTC. This codes for CASSIVAGRPTYNEQFF.

The V and J genes are TRBV6-5 and TRBJ1-5, with D uncertain. The germline gives CDR1 MNHEY, CDR2 SVGAGI. V was cut by 0 bases and J by 6 bases, with 15 bases left in between. This CDR3 contains 16 residues. DNA for the CDR3: TGTGCCAGCAGTTACTCAGTGCCTGACACGGCTCAGCCCCAGCATTTT. It specifies CASSYSVPDTAQPQHF.

This clone showed up just once. The chain carries TRBV5-5 and TRBJ2-1, with 12 bases fitting TRBD2. The CDR3 is made up of 17 amino acids. Germline values: CDR1 SGHKS, CDR2 YYEKEE (reference sequence). The trim removed 0 bases at V and 7 bases at J, leaving 8 bases unmatched. CDR3 bases: TGTGCCAGCAGCTTGGTGCTAATTACTAGCGGGAGGAATGAGCAGTTCTTC. Residues: CASSLVLITSGRNEQFF.

V and J are TRBV7-2 and TRBJ2-5; the match to TRBD1 covers 12 bases. The CDR3 sequence is 16 residues long. Germline CDR1 SGHTA, CDR2 FQGNSA. V trimming: 4 bases; J trimming: 5 bases; junction bases outside the gene matches: 8. The CDR3 loop reads CASSWGRDRGPETQYF. The CDR3 DNA follows: TGTGCCAGCAGCTGGGGCCGGGACAGGGGGCCTGAGACCCAGTACTTC.

This chain joins TRBV25-1 and TRBJ2-3; 12 bases map to TRBD2. Germline V lookup: CDR1 MGHDK, CDR2 SYGVNS. This CDR3 spans 15 amino acids. The junction had 8 bases not matched to a gene; V was cut back by 7 bases and J by 6 bases. The CDR3 DNA is TGTGCCAGCATTCTAGCGGGAGGGCTCTGGGATACGCAGTATTTT. Its translation is CASILAGGLWDTQYF. Looking up the rest from reference TRBV25-1 and TRBJ2-3 gives the full variable domain: EADIYQTPRYLVIGTGKKITLECSQTMGHDKMYWYQQDPGMELHLIHYSYGVNSTEKGDLSSESTVSRIRTEHFPLTLESARPSHTSQYLCASILAGGLWDTQYFGPGTRLTVL.